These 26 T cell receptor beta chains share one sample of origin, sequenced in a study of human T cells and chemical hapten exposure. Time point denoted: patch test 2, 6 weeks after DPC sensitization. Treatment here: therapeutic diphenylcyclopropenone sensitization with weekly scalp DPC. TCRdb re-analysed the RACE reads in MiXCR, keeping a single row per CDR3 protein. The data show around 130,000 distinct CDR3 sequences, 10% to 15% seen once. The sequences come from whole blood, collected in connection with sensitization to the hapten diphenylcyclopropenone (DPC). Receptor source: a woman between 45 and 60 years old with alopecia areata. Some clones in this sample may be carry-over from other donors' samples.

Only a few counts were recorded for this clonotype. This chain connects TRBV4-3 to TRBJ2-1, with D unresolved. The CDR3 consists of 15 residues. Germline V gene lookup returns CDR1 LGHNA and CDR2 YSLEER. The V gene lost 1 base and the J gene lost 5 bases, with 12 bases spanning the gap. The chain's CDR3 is CASSQGPNKNNEQFF. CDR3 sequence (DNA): TGCGCCAGCAGCCAAGGGCCGAACAAAAACAATGAGCAGTTCTTC.

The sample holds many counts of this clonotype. The chain's CDR3 is CASSVPWGSGELFF. CDR3 nucleotides: TGTGCCAGCAGCGTCCCTTGGGGATCCGGGGAGCTGTTTTTT. The genes are TRBV5-4 and TRBJ2-2; D call uncertain. Trimming cost V 4 bases and J 6 bases, with 13 bases left between them. This CDR3 contains 14 residues. Germline V gene sequence: CDR1 SGHNT, CDR2 YYREEE (reference sequence).

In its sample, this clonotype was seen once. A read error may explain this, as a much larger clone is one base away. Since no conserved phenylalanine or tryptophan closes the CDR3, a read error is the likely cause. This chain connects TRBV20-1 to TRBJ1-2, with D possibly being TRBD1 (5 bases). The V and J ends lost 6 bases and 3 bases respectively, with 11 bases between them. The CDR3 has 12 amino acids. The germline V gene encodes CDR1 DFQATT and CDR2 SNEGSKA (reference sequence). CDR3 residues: CSAPGTYYGYTL. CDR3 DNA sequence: TGCAGTGCCCCCGGGACCTACTATGGCTACACCCTC.

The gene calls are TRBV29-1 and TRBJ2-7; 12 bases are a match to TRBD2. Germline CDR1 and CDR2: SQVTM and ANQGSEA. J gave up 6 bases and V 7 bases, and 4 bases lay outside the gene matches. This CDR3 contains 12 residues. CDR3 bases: TGCAGCGCCCGGGGACTAGCGGGCGAGCAGTACTTC. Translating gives CSARGLAGEQYF.

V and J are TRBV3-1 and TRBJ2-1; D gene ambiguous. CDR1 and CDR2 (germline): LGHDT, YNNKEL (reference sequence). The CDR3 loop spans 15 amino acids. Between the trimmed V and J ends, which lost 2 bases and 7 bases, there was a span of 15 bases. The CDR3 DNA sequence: TGTGCCAGCAGCCAACCCGGGTCCTGGGGAAATGAGCAGTTCTTC. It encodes CASSQPGSWGNEQFF.

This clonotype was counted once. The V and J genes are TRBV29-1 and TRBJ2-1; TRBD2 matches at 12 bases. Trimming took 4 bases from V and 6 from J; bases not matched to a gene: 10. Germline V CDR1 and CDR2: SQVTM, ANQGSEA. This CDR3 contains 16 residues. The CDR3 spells CSVVRLAGGQVNEQFF. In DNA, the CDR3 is TGCAGCGTTGTACGGCTAGCGGGAGGGCAGGTCAATGAGCAGTTCTTC.

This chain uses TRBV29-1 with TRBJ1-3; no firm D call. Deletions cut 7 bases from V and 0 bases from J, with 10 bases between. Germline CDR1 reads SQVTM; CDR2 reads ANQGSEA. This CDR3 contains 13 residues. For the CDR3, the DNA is TGCAGCGGGCAGTTCCACTCTGGAAACACCATATATTTT. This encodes CSGQFHSGNTIYF.

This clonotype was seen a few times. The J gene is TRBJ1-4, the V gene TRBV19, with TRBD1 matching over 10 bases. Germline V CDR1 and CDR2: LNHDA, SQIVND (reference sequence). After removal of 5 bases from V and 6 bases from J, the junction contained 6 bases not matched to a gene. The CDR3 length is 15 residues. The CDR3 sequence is CASSLAGTGDEKLFF. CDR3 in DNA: TGTGCCAGTAGTCTAGCCGGGACAGGGGATGAAAAACTGTTTTTT.

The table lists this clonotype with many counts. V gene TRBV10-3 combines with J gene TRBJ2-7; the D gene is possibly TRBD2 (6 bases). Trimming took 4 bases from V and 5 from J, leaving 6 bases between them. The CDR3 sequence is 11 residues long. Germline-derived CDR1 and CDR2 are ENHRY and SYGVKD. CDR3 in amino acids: CAISGTNEQYF. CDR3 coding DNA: TGTGCCATCAGTGGGACTAACGAGCAGTACTTC.

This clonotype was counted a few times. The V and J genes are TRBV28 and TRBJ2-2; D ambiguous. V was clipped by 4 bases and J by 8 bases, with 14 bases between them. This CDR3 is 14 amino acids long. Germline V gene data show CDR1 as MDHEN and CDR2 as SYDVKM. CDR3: CASSSTLVFGELFF. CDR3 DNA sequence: TGTGCCAGCAGTTCGACTCTCGTATTTGGGGAGCTGTTTTTT. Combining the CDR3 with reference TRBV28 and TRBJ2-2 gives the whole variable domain DVKVTQSSRYLVKRTGEKVFLECVQDMDHENMFWYRQDPGLGLRLIYFSYDVKMKEKGDIPEGYSVSREKKERFSLILESASTNQTSMYLCASSSTLVFGELFFGEGSRLTVL.

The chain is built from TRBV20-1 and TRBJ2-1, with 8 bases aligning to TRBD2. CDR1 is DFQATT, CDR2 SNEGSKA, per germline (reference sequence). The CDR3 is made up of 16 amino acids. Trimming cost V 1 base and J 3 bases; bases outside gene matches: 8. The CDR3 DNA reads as TGCAGTGCTAGAGTAGTGAGCGGGAGCGTCTACAATGAGCAGTTCTTC. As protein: CSARVVSGSVYNEQFF.

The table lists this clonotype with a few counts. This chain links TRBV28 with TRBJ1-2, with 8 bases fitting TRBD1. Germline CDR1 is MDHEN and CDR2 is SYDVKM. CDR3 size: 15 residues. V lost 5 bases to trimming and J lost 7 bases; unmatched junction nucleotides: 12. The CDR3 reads CASSTIGQGVFGYTF. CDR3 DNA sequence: TGTGCCAGCAGTACCATTGGACAGGGAGTATTTGGCTACACCTTC.

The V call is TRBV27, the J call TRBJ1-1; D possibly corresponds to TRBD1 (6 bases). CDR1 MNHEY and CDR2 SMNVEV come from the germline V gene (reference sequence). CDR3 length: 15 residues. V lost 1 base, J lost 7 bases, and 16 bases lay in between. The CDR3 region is CASSLLGGGGYEAFF. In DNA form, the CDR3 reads TGTGCCAGCAGTTTATTGGGTGGAGGGGGTTATGAAGCTTTCTTT.

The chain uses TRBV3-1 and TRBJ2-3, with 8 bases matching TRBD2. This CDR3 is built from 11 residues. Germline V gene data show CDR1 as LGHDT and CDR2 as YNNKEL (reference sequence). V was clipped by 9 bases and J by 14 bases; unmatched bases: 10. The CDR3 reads CASQEGTRPYF. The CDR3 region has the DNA TGTGCCAGTCAGGAGGGGACTAGACCGTATTTT.

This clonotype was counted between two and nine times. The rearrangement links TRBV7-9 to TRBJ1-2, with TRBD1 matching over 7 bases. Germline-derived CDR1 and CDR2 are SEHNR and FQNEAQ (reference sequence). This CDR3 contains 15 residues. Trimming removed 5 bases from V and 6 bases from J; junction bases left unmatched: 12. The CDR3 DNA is TGTGCCAGCAGCCTCCACGGGACAGCGGTCGATGGCTACACCTTC. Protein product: CASSLHGTAVDGYTF.

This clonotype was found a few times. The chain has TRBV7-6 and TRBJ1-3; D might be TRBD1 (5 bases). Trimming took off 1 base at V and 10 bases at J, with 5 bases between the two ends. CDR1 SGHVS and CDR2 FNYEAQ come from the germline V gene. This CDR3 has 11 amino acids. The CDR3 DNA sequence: TGTGCCAGCAGCTTAGGGGGGACCATATATTTT. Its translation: CASSLGGTIYF.

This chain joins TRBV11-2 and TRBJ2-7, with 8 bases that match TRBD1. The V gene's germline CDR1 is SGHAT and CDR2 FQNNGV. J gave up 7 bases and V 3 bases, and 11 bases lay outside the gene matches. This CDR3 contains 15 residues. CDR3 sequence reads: CASSFNRGTVGEQYF. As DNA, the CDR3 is TGTGCCAGCAGCTTCAACAGGGGGACCGTGGGGGAGCAGTACTTC.

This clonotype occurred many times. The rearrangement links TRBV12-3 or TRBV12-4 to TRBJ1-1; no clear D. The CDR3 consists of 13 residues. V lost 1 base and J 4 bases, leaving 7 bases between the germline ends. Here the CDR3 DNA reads TGTGCCAGCAGTTTAGAAGGTGGCACTGAAGCTTTCTTT. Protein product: CASSLEGGTEAFF.

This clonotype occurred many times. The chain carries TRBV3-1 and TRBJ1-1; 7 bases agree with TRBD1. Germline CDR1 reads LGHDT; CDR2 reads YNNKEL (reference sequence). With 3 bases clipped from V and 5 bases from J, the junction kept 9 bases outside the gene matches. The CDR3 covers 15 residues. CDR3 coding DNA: TGTGCCAGCAGCCAGTTAGGGGGCGGAGGGACTGAAGCTTTCTTT. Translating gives CASSQLGGGGTEAFF.

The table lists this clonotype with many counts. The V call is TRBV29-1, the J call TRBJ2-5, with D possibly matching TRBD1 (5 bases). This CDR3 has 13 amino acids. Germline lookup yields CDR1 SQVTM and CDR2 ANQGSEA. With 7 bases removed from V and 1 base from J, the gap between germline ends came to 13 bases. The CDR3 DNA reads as TGCAGCGCCCGGTGGGGCGGCCAAGAGACCCAGTACTTC. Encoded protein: CSARWGGQETQYF.

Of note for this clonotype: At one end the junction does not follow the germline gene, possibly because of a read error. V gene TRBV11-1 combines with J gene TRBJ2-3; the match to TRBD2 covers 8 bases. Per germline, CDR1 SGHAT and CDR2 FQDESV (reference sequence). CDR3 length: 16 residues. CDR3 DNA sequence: TGTGCCAGTCAACGGGGGGGAGAAGGGCCGCCAGATATGCAGTATTTT. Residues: CASQRGGEGPPDMQYF.

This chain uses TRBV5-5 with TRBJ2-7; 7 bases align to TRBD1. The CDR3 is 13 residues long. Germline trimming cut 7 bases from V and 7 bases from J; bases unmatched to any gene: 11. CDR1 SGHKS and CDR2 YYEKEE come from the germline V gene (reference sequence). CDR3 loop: CASGSTGLGEQYF. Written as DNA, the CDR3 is TGTGCCAGCGGCTCGACAGGGCTCGGGGAGCAGTACTTC.

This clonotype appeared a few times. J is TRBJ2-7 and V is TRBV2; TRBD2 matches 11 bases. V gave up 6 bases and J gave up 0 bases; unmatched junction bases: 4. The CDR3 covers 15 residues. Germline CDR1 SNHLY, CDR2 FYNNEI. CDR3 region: CASRITSGSSYEQYF. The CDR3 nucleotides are TGTGCCAGCAGGATCACTAGCGGGAGCTCCTACGAGCAGTACTTC. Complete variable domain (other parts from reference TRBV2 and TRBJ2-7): EPEVTQTPSHQVTQMGQEVILRCVPISNHLYFYWYRQILGQKVEFLVSFYNNEISEKSEIFDDQFSVERPDGSNFTLKIRSTKLEDSAMYFCASRITSGSSYEQYFGPGTRLTVT.

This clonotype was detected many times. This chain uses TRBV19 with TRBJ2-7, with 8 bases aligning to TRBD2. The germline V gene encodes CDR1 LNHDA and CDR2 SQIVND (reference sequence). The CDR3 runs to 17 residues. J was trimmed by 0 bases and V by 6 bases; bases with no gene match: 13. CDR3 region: CASSRPTGGFSSYEQYF. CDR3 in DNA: TGTGCCAGTAGCCGCCCAACGGGAGGGTTCAGCTCCTACGAGCAGTACTTC.

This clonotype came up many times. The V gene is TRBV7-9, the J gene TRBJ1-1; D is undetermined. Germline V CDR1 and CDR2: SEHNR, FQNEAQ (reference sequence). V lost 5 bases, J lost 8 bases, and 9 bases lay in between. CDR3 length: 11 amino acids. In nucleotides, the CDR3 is TGTGCCAGCAGCGCGCGTCTCGAAGCTTTCTTT. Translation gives CASSARLEAFF.

The DNA for the CDR3 is TGCGCCAGCCGCATCGAGCTAGCGGGTACGGAGACCCAGTACTTC. Translated: CASRIELAGTETQYF. The V call is TRBV5-1, the J call TRBJ2-5; TRBD2 aligns across 8 bases. The CDR3 runs 15 residues. Germline loops: CDR1 SGHRS, CDR2 YFSETQ. V shed 7 bases and J 5 bases; nucleotides not matched to a gene: 13. The whole variable domain, filled in from reference TRBV5-1 and TRBJ2-5, reads KAGVTQTPRYLIKTRGQQVTLSCSPISGHRSVSWYQQTPGQGLQFLFEYFSETQRNKGNFPGRFSGRQFSNSRSEMNVSTLELGDSALYLCASRIELAGTETQYFGPGTRLLVL.